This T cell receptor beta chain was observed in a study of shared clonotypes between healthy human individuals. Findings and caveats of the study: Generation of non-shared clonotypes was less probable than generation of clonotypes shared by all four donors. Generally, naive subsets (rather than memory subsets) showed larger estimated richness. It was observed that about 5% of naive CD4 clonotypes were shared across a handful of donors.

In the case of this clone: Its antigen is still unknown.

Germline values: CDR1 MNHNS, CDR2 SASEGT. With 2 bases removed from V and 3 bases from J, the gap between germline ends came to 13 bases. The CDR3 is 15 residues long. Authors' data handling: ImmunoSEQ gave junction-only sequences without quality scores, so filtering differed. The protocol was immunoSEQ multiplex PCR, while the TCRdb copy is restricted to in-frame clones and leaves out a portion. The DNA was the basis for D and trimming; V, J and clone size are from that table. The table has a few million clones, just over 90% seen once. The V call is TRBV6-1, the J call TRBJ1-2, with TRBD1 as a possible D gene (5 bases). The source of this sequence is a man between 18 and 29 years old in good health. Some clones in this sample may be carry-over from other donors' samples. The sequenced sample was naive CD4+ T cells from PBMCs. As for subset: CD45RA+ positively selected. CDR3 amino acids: CASSEISRAHYGYTF. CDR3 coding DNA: TGTGCCAGCAGTGAAATTAGCAGGGCCCACTATGGCTACACCTTC.